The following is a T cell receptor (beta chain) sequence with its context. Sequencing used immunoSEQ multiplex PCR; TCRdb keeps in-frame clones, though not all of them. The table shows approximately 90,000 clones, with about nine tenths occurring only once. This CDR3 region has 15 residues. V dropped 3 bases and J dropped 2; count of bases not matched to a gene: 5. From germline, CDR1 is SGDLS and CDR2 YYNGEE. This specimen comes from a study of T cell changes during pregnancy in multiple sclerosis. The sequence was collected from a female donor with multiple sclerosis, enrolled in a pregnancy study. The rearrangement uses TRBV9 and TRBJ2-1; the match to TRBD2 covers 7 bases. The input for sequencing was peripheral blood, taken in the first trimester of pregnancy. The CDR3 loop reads CASSARLATYNEQFF. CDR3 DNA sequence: TGTGCCAGCAGCGCACGACTAGCCACCTACAATGAGCAGTTCTTC.